Each of the 2 T cell receptor beta chains below was sequenced from the same sample in a study of shared clonotypes between healthy human individuals. Using immunoSEQ multiplex PCR, the repertoire was profiled, and TCRdb retains in-frame clones only, with some absent. The sample lists about 600,000 clones; 97% were seen once. The sequenced sample was naive CD4+ T cells sorted from blood. The sample's subset: CD45RA+ positively selected. The source is a woman in her thirties in good health.

This chain connects TRBV7-9 to TRBJ1-1, with unresolved D. The germline CDR1 and CDR2 sequences are SEHNR and FQNEAQ (reference sequence). The germline V and J ends were trimmed by 3 bases and 1 base, with 12 bases remaining between them. The CDR3 is made up of 15 amino acids. CDR3 region: CASSFLSLQNTEAFF. As DNA, the CDR3 is TGTGCCAGCAGCTTCCTAAGTCTACAGAACACTGAAGCTTTCTTT. Full variable domain (remainder filled in from reference TRBV7-9 and TRBJ1-1): DTGVSQNPRHKITKRGQNVTFRCDPISEHNRLYWYRQTLGQGPEFLTYFQNEAQLEKSRLLSDRFSAERPKGSFSTLEIQRTEQGDSAMYLCASSFLSLQNTEAFFGQGTRLTVV.

The V call is TRBV28, the J call TRBJ1-1, with a weak D call TRBD1 (6 bases). V was trimmed by 8 bases and J by 1 base, leaving 14 bases between them. Germline V gene lookup returns CDR1 MDHEN and CDR2 SYDVKM. The CDR3 length is 14 residues. The CDR3 protein is CASVPGQPNTEAFF. CDR3 sequence (DNA): TGTGCCAGCGTGCCTGGACAGCCGAACACTGAAGCTTTCTTT.